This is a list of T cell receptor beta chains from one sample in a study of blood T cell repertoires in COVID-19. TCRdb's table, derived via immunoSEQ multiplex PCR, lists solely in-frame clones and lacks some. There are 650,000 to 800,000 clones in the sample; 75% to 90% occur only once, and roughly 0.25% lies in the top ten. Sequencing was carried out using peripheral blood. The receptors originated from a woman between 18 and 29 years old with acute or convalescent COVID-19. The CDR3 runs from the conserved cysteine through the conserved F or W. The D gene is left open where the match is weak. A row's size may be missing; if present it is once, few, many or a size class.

TGTGCCAGCAGTGAAAAGGGGGAAAACACTGAAGCTTTCTTT	CASSEKGENTEAFF	NA	TRBV6-1	NA	TRBJ1-1
TGTGCCAGTAGACACCCAGAGGGAGGGACAGGGAGAGGGAACAATCAGCCCCAGCATTTT	CASRHPEGGTGRGNNQPQHF	NA	TRBV19	TRBD1	TRBJ1-5
TGTGCCAGCAGCCCCGGCGGGGGAGGCTTTACGCAGTATTTT	CASSPGGGGFTQYF	NA	TRBV7-9	TRBD2	TRBJ2-3
TGTGCCAGCTCACCACCGGGACTAGCGGGAGATACGCAGTATTTT	CASSPPGLAGDTQYF	NA	TRBV18	TRBD2	TRBJ2-3
TGTGCCAGCACCGACACACTCGACACTGAAGCTTTCTTT	CASTDTLDTEAFF	NA	TRBV12-3/TRBV12-4	NA	TRBJ1-1
TGTGCCAGTAGTCCCCACCCGACAGACCCCACCCTAGACTATGGCTACACCTTC	CASSPHPTDPTLDYGYTF	NA	TRBV19	NA	TRBJ1-2
TGTGCCAGCAGCCCGGGACAGTCATCGCTGGGTGAAAAACTGTTTTTT	CASSPGQSSLGEKLFF	NA	TRBV3-1/TRBV3-2	TRBD1	TRBJ1-4
TGTGCCACGCAGCGGGGGGATCTTGGCACTGAAGCTTTCTTT	CATQRGDLGTEAFF	NA	TRBV24-1	NA	TRBJ1-1
TGTGCCAGCAGCTTAAGGGGCCCCGCCTACGAGCAGTACTTC	CASSLRGPAYEQYF	NA	TRBV13	NA	TRBJ2-7
TGTGCCAGCAGCCCCGCGTTAGCGGGGGGACATAACAATGAGCAGTTCTTC	CASSPALAGGHNNEQFF	NA	TRBV7-9	TRBD2	TRBJ2-1
TGTGCCAGCAGTTTCTCTGAAAAACTGTTTTTT	CASSFSEKLFF	NA	TRBV12-3/TRBV12-4	NA	TRBJ1-4
TGTGCCAGCAGGGCTAAGACAGGGCCCCTCGGCACAGATACGCAGTATTTT	CASRAKTGPLGTDTQYF	NA	TRBV2	TRBD1	TRBJ2-3
TGTGCCACCAGTGATTCCTCAGGGTTGGAGGCCAACGTCCTGACTTTC	CATSDSSGLEANVLTF	once	TRBV24-1	NA	TRBJ2-6
TGTGCCAGCAGCTTAAACGACAGGGTTTTATACGAGCAGTACTTC	CASSLNDRVLYEQYF	NA	TRBV7-9	TRBD1	TRBJ2-7
TGTGCCAGCAGCTCAGACATATACCGGGACAGACTAAAGAGGATCTATGGCTACACCTTC	CASSSDIYRDRLKRIYGYTF	once	TRBV11-3	TRBD1	TRBJ1-2
TGTGCCAGCAGTTTTGGACAGCCAGATGGCTACACCTTC	CASSFGQPDGYTF	NA	TRBV12-3/TRBV12-4	NA	TRBJ1-2
TGTGCCAGTAGTACCTCAAAGACAGGGAATAACTATGGCTACACCTTC	CASSTSKTGNNYGYTF	NA	TRBV19	TRBD1	TRBJ1-2
TGTGCCAGTAGTACGGTCGAGGGACTAGCGGGACTCTACTACGAGCAGTACTTC	CASSTVEGLAGLYYEQYF	NA	TRBV19	TRBD2	TRBJ2-7
TGCAGTGCCTATGCTGGAAACACCATATATTTT	CSAYAGNTIYF	few	TRBV20-1	NA	TRBJ1-3
TGTGCCAGCATCCGACAACCCTATAATTCACCCCTCCACTTT	CASIRQPYNSPLHF	once	TRBV6-5	NA	TRBJ1-6
TGTGCCAGCAGACCCCCGACAGGGGGCAGAAACACCATATATTTT	CASRPPTGGRNTIYF	NA	TRBV6-5	TRBD1	TRBJ1-3
TGTGCCAGCAGCTCTAGAGCGGGGGGCGGCGAGCAGTACTTC	CASSSRAGGGEQYF	NA	TRBV7-2	TRBD2	TRBJ2-7
TGCGCCAGCAGCTTGGCCTCGGGGGGCAATCAGCCCCAGCATTTT	CASSLASGGNQPQHF	NA	TRBV5-1	NA	TRBJ1-5
TGTGCCAGCAGCTTAGAGGCAGGGGGCCTAAATAGCAATCAGCCCCAGCATTTT	CASSLEAGGLNSNQPQHF	NA	TRBV7-6	TRBD1	TRBJ1-5
TGTGCCAGCAGTGATCGCCTAGGCGGCTACACCTTC	CASSDRLGGYTF	NA	TRBV2	NA	TRBJ1-2
TGTGCCAGCAGTTACCCCGACTCGTATGGCTACACCTTC	CASSYPDSYGYTF	few	TRBV6-6	NA	TRBJ1-2
TGTGCCAGCAGCCCGGGACAGGGGTACAATGAGCAGTTCTTC	CASSPGQGYNEQFF	NA	TRBV3-1/TRBV3-2	TRBD1	TRBJ2-1
TGTGCCAGCAGCCAGGGGACTAGCGAGACCCAGTACTTC	CASSQGTSETQYF	NA	TRBV14	TRBD2	TRBJ2-5
TGCAGTGCTAGTAAGCTAGCGGGGTCCTACGAGCAGTACTTC	CSASKLAGSYEQYF	NA	TRBV20-1	TRBD2	TRBJ2-7
TGTGCTAGTACAGGGGGCTTAGAGACCCAGTACTTC	CASTGGLETQYF	NA	TRBV12-5	TRBD1	TRBJ2-5
TGCGCCAGCAGCCAAGGTATTATTGGACAGGGAACAGATACGCAGTATTTT	CASSQGIIGQGTDTQYF	NA	TRBV4-1	TRBD1	TRBJ2-3
TGTGCCAGCAGCCCGAGACAGGGGACCGGGGAGCTGTTTTTT	CASSPRQGTGELFF	NA	TRBV11-3	TRBD1	TRBJ2-2
TGTGCCAGTAGTAGGCTCTGGGACAGGGACAATCAGCCCCAGCATTTT	CASSRLWDRDNQPQHF	NA	TRBV19	TRBD1	TRBJ1-5
TGTGCCACCAGTGACAGGACAGGGACTTACAATGAGCAGTTCTTC	CATSDRTGTYNEQFF	NA	TRBV24-1	TRBD1	TRBJ2-1
TGTGCCAGCAGCTCCAGACTAGCGGGGGCCTACAATGAGCAGTTCTTC	CASSSRLAGAYNEQFF	NA	TRBV6-4	TRBD2	TRBJ2-1
TGCGCCAGCAGCCAACGCACAGGGGGCTTTAGTCAGCCCCAGCATTTT	CASSQRTGGFSQPQHF	NA	TRBV4-1	TRBD1	TRBJ1-5
TGTGCCAGCAGCAGAGACCTGGGCCGGTACACTGAAGCTTTCTTT	CASSRDLGRYTEAFF	NA	TRBV6-2/TRBV6-3	NA	TRBJ1-1
TGTGCCAGCAGCTCCGTGACAGAAGATCAGCCCCAGCATTTT	CASSSVTEDQPQHF	NA	TRBV5-5	NA	TRBJ1-5
TGTGCCAGCAGCTTAGTCCTTACCGGGGAGCTGTTTTTT	CASSLVLTGELFF	once	TRBV11-2	NA	TRBJ2-2
TGTGCCTACACAGGGAGCTATAATTCACCCCTCCACTTT	CAYTGSYNSPLHF	few	TRBV15	NA	TRBJ1-6
TGTGCCAGCATACCCGGTGGCAGCGCCTATGGCTACACCTTC	CASIPGGSAYGYTF	NA	TRBV28	NA	TRBJ1-2
TGTGCCAGCAGCTTACGGGAGGACACTGAAGCTTTCTTT	CASSLREDTEAFF	NA	TRBV7-9	NA	TRBJ1-1
TGTGCCAGTAGTCAGGGATTCACCTATAATTCACCCCTCCACTTT	CASSQGFTYNSPLHF	few	TRBV19	NA	TRBJ1-6
TGTGCCAGCAGTGATAGGGGAAACTATGGCTACACCTTC	CASSDRGNYGYTF	NA	TRBV25-1	NA	TRBJ1-2
TGTGCCAGCAGTGAGCAGGGGGTCGCTGAAGCTTTCTTT	CASSEQGVAEAFF	NA	TRBV2	TRBD1	TRBJ1-1
TGTGCCAGCAGCTTAGCGAGACAGGGATATATCTACGAGCAGTACTTC	CASSLARQGYIYEQYF	NA	TRBV7-2	TRBD1	TRBJ2-7
TGTGCCAGCTCCTACAGGGGAAACTACAATGAGCAGTTCTTC	CASSYRGNYNEQFF	NA	TRBV6-5	TRBD1	TRBJ2-1
TGTGCCAGCAGCTTCCTTGACAGGGGGCTGAATAATTCACCCCTCCACTTT	CASSFLDRGLNNSPLHF	NA	TRBV7-8	TRBD1	TRBJ1-6
TGCGCCAGCAGTGAGTCCGCTATCTCCTACGAGCAGTACTTC	CASSESAISYEQYF	NA	TRBV10-1	NA	TRBJ2-7
TGTGCCATCCGTAGTCGGGACTTGAGGGATACGCAGTATTTT	CAIRSRDLRDTQYF	NA	TRBV10-3	NA	TRBJ2-3
TGCGCCAGCAGCAGGTTCGGACAGGGAAATGGCTACACCTTC	CASSRFGQGNGYTF	NA	TRBV5-1	TRBD1	TRBJ1-2